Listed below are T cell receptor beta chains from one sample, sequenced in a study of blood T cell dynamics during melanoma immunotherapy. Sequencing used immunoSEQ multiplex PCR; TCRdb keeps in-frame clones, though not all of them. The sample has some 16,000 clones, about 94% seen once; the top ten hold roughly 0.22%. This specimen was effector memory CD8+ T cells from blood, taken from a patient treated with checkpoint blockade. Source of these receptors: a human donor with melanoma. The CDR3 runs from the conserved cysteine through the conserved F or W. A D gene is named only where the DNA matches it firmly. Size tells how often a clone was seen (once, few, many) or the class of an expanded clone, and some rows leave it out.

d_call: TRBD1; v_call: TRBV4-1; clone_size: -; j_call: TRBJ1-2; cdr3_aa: CASSQGQGLSGYTF; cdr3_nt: TGCGCCAGCAGCCAGGGACAGGGGCTTAGCGGCTACACCTTC
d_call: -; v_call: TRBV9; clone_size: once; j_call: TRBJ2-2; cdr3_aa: CASSPHNGAGELFF; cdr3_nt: TGTGCCAGCAGCCCCCACAACGGTGCCGGGGAGCTGTTTTTT
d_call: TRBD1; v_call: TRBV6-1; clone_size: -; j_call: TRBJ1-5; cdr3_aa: CASRAGDSNQPQHF; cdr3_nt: TGTGCCAGCAGGGCGGGGGACAGTAATCAGCCCCAGCATTTT
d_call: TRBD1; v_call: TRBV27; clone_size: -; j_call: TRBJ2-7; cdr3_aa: CASMGTGGEAGNYEQYF; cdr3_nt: TGTGCCAGCATGGGGACAGGGGGCGAGGCGGGTAACTACGAGCAGTACTTC
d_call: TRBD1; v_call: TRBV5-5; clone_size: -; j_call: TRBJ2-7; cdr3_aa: CASSLGGTQDRPEGQYF; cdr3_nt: TGTGCCAGCAGCTTGGGGGGTACCCAGGACAGGCCCGAGGGGCAGTACTTC
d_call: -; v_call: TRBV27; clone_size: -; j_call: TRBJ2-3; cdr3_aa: CASSYRMTETDTQYF; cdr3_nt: TGTGCCAGCAGTTACCGGATGACAGAGACAGATACGCAGTATTTT
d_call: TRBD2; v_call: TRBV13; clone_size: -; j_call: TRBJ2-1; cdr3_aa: CASSLGGLAYNEQFF; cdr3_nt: TGTGCCAGCAGCTTAGGCGGACTAGCTTACAATGAGCAGTTCTTC
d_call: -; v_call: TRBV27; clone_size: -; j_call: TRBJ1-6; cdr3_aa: CASSRGGSPLHF; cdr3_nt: TGTGCCAGCAGCCGAGGGGGGTCACCCCTCCACTTT
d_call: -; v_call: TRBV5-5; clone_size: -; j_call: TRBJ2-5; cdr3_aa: CASSFPAQETQYF; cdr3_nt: TGTGCCAGCAGCTTCCCAGCGCAAGAGACCCAGTACTTC
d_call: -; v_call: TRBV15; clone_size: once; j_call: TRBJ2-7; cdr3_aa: CATSRVPGPQEQYF; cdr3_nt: TGTGCCACCAGCAGAGTACCGGGTCCTCAAGAGCAGTACTTC
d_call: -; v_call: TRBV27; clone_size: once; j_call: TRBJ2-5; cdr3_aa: CASSWSRGAETQYF; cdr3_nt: TGTGCCAGCAGTTGGTCTAGGGGGGCAGAGACCCAGTACTTC
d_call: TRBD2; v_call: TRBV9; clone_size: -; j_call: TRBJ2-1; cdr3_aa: CASSTSLAGGSREQFF; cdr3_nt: TGTGCCAGCAGCACCAGTCTAGCGGGAGGATCCCGAGAGCAGTTCTTC
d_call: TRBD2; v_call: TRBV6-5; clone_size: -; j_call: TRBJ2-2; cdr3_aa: CASSPLAGEGGELFF; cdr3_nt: TGTGCCAGCAGCCCTCTAGCGGGAGAGGGCGGGGAGCTGTTTTTT
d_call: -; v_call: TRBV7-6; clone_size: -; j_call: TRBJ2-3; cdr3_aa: CASSSFVTSSTDTQYF; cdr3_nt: TGTGCCAGCAGCTCTTTTGTAACCTCTAGCACAGATACGCAGTATTTT
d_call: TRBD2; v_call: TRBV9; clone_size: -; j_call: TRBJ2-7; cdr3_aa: CASSGGRGGYEQYF; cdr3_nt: TGTGCCAGCAGCGGTGGACGGGGGGGCTACGAGCAGTACTTC
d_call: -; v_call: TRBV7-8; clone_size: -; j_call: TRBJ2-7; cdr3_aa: CASSLAKEQYF; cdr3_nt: TGTGCCAGCAGCTTAGCGAAAGAGCAGTACTTC
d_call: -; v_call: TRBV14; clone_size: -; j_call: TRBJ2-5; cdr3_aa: CASSQDPLAWQETQYF; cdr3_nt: TGTGCCAGCAGCCAAGATCCCCTCGCCTGGCAAGAGACCCAGTACTTC
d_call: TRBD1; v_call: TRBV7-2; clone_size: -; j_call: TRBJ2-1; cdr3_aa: CASSPGQGKLNEQFF; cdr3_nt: TGTGCCAGCAGCCCCGGACAGGGGAAGTTAAATGAGCAGTTCTTC